This T cell receptor beta chain was documented in a study of ipilimumab plus nivolumab after autologous stem cell transplantation. Study as a whole: Patients received a median of about five ipilimumab and roughly 8 nivolumab doses.

This CDR3 is built from 14 residues. Germline-derived CDR1 and CDR2 are MNHEY and SVGAGI. V trimming: 6 bases; J trimming: 4 bases; junction bases outside the gene matches: 6. TCRdb's table, derived via immunoSEQ multiplex PCR, lists solely in-frame clones and lacks some. The sample holds 84,000 or so clones; 75% to 85% are singletons and the top ten take 2% to 2.5%. Ipilimumab, 1 mg/kg, started 14 to 28 days after autologous transplant. Through week 26, nivolumab 3 mg/kg IV was given weeks 1, 4, 7, 10, then biweekly. This chain links TRBV6-5 with TRBJ1-3; 7 positions agree with TRBD1. This clonotype was sampled from a male donor with diffuse large B-cell lymphoma. The starting material was PBMCs, obtained in a trial of ipilimumab plus nivolumab as post-transplant consolidation. CDR3 region: CASRYTGEGNTIYF. The CDR3 nucleotides are TGTGCCAGCAGATACACAGGGGAGGGAAACACCATATATTTT.